This entry features one T cell receptor beta chain sequence. Its antigen is currently unknown. This sample was included in a study of shared clonotypes between healthy human individuals. In the CD4+ fraction, cells were divided into CD45RA+ naive and CD45RA-negative memory subsets. V was trimmed by 1 base and J by 1 base, leaving 14 bases between them. This CDR3 is built from 17 residues. Germline V gene data show CDR1 as MDHEN and CDR2 as SYDVKM. Overall study findings and caveats: Memory subsets generally showed smaller estimated richness than naive subsets did.

How the authors handled the data: Junction-only immunoSEQ sequences carried no quality scores, so filtering differed. Some clones are missing from TCRdb's copy, which holds only in-frame ones; the method was immunoSEQ multiplex PCR. For V, J and clone size, that table is used; D and trimming come from the DNA. This table holds roughly 1 million clones, 75% to 80% found once. Sequencing used memory CD4+ T cells from PBMCs. Indicated subset: CD45RA-negative fraction. This TCR came from a man between 18 and 35 years old in good health. Some clones in this sample may be carry-over from other donors' samples. The chain is built from TRBV28 and TRBJ1-5; possible D gene TRBD1, 6 bases. The CDR3: CASSLFGGRGSNQPQHF. DNA for the CDR3: TGTGCCAGCAGTTTATTTGGGGGGCGCGGAAGCAATCAGCCCCAGCATTTT. The full variable domain, with the rest looked up from reference TRBV28 and TRBJ1-5, is DVKVTQSSRYLVKRTGEKVFLECVQDMDHENMFWYRQDPGLGLRLIYFSYDVKMKEKGDIPEGYSVSREKKERFSLILESASTNQTSMYLCASSLFGGRGSNQPQHFGDGTRLSIL.